This TCR beta chain stems from a study of CD8 T cells in ankylosing spondylitis. Notes on the study in general: It appeared that ankylosing spondylitis blood was characterized by a TCR beta motif of under ten highly homologous variants.

In TCRdb, the 5' RACE reads were re-called with MiXCR into one record per CDR3 protein. In the table there are under 550,000 distinct CDR3 sequences, about 25% of which are singletons. There are a few counts of this clonotype. What it binds is unknown. The clonotype was recovered from a male donor with ankylosing spondylitis. Source material: blood, either unsorted or a sorted T cell fraction (not recorded which).

The CDR3 DNA reads as TGTGCCAGCAGCGATCGACTAGCGGGAGGGGTTGAGCAGTTCTTC. Amino acid sequence: CASSDRLAGGVEQFF. The chain uses TRBV9 and TRBJ2-1, with TRBD2 matching over 14 bases. CDR1 is SGDLS, CDR2 YYNGEE, per germline. The CDR3 has 15 residues. V dropped 3 bases and J dropped 9; count of bases not matched to a gene: 5.